Sequencing of this T cell receptor beta chain was carried out in a study of CD8 T cells in ankylosing spondylitis. A remark on this clonotype: Its cognate antigen is unknown.

Via MiXCR, TCRdb re-called the 5' RACE reads, giving one row per CDR3 protein. The sample consists of fewer than 250,000 distinct CDR3 sequences, 15% to 20% of them appearing once. Overall study findings and caveats: One TCR beta motif, made up of roughly 8 highly homologous variants, appeared characteristic of ankylosing spondylitis blood.

Looked up from germline, CDR1 is DFQATT and CDR2 is SNEGSKA (reference sequence). The CDR3 is 15 amino acids. V shed 0 bases and J shed 3 bases, with 11 bases lying between them. Source material: blood, either unsorted or a sorted T cell fraction (not recorded which). J is TRBJ1-4 and V is TRBV20-1, with D perhaps matching TRBD1 (5 bases). The TCR originated in a male donor with ankylosing spondylitis. CDR3 in DNA: TGCAGTGCTAGAGATCGAGGGACTTCTAATGAAAAACTGTTTTTT. Protein sequence: CSARDRGTSNEKLFF.